This T cell receptor (beta chain) comes out of a study of cytomegalovirus exposure and HLA in healthy donors. Points from the study as a whole: Cytomegalovirus-associated status was assigned to approximately 160 TCR beta chains. Subsequent analysis showed first-cohort TCR clusters tending to co-occur in around 110 validation repertoires. The authors confirmed in vitro that three CMV-associated chains were specific for CMV antigens.

As for this clone: Antigen unknown.

This CDR3 is 15 amino acids long. Germline V gene sequence: CDR1 SGHVS, CDR2 FNYEAQ. V lost 5 bases and J lost 5; bases outside the gene matches: 6. Profiling relied on immunoSEQ multiplex PCR, and the TCRdb table lists in-frame clones only, not all of them. The sample lists 120,000 to 150,000 clones, roughly 88% occurring once. The receptor's source is a woman under 30 in good health and CMV-seropositive. Sequences were obtained from PBMCs. The chain carries TRBV7-6 and TRBJ2-5, with 12 bases fitting TRBD2. CDR3 in DNA: TGTGCCAGCAGCCAACTAGCGGGGGGCGGGGAGACCCAGTACTTC. It yields the protein CASSQLAGGGETQYF.